A single T cell receptor beta chain is shown here with its context. This entry belongs to a study of shared clonotypes between healthy human individuals. The germline V gene encodes CDR1 SGHNT and CDR2 YYREEE (reference sequence). This CDR3 region has 18 residues. The junction had 12 bases not matched to a gene; V was cut back by 3 bases and J by 7 bases. The data were produced by immunoSEQ multiplex PCR, yet TCRdb's version contains in-frame clones alone and is incomplete. The sample contains roughly 2.6 million clones, just over 90% of which appear only once. Among the donors, all were Caucasian adults who lived in Nashville, Tennessee.

Sequencing input: naive CD4+ T cells sorted from blood. Subset: CD45RA+ positively selected. V gene TRBV5-4 combines with J gene TRBJ2-3; TRBD2 agrees at 15 bases. This receptor was taken from a man in his late teens or twenties in good health. The CDR3 DNA is TGTGCCAGCAGCTCAGAGATCGGACTAGCGGGAGGGGGAAATACGCAGTATTTT. Translated: CASSSEIGLAGGGNTQYF.